Below are 31 T cell receptor beta chains sequenced from a single sample in a study of blood T cell repertoires in COVID-19 (dated by TCRdb to between 2020 and 2021). To prepare the library, the immunoSEQ multiplex PCR assay was applied. TCRdb stores this immuneACCESS table with in-frame sequences only. Part of the clones is absent; in the studies checked, under half of the shortfall reflects unresolved V genes, and no reason is known for the rest. This sample holds over 250,000 clones; roughly 91% were observed only once. The ten top clones hold roughly 1.9% of the sample. Sequenced sample: PBMCs or T cells enriched from blood (not recorded which). Source of these receptors: an older woman who had recovered from COVID-19.

The genes are TRBV28 and TRBJ1-2, with 7 bases that match TRBD1. Germline lookup yields CDR1 MDHEN and CDR2 SYDVKM. J was trimmed by 8 bases and V by 8 bases; bases with no gene match: 17. This CDR3 spans 15 amino acids. The CDR3 nucleotides are TGTGCCAGCGTTCCGGGACAGCCGACCCGGCGAGGCTACACCTTC. This translates into CASVPGQPTRRGYTF.

Worth noting for this clone: The same CDR3 is also encoded by other DNA sequences in this sample. The chain joins TRBV19 to TRBJ2-1; D ambiguous. V was shortened by 1 base and J by 3 bases, with 4 bases between the two germline ends. CDR1 is LNHDA and CDR2 is SQIVND in the germline V gene (reference sequence). CDR3 length: 13 amino acids. This chain's CDR3 is CASSIGSYNEQFF. In DNA form, the CDR3 reads TGTGCCAGTAGTATAGGTAGCTACAATGAGCAGTTCTTC.

This clone was seen just once. V and J are TRBV5-5 and TRBJ2-1; 12 nucleotides line up with TRBD2. Germline V lookup: CDR1 SGHKS, CDR2 YYEKEE (reference sequence). J gave up 5 bases and V 4 bases, and 4 bases lay outside the gene matches. The CDR3 spans 15 residues. CDR3 coding DNA: TGTGCCAGCAGCACCGGACTAGCGGGAAACAATGAGCAGTTCTTC. Its protein is CASSTGLAGNNEQFF.

With respect to this clone: Other DNA sequences in the same sample also yield this CDR3. V and J are TRBV10-1 and TRBJ1-4; D gene uncertain. The CDR3 spans 12 residues. V dropped 2 bases and J dropped 6 bases, with 4 bases sitting between them. Germline-derived CDR1 and CDR2 are WNHNN and SYGVQD (reference sequence). The CDR3 bases are TGCGCCAGCAGTGAGGGAGATGAAAAACTGTTTTTT. Translated, it gives CASSEGDEKLFF.

The V call is TRBV2, the J call TRBJ1-2, with 8 bases matching TRBD1. Germline CDR1 reads SNHLY; CDR2 reads FYNNEI. The CDR3 sequence is 13 residues long. V shed 7 bases and J 3 bases; nucleotides not matched to a gene: 4. CDR3: CASTLDRDYGYTF. Here the CDR3 DNA reads TGTGCCAGCACCCTGGACAGGGACTATGGCTACACCTTC.

V is TRBV25-1 and J is TRBJ1-2; TRBD1 might be the D (6 bases). The CDR3 has 15 residues. V was cut by 3 bases and J by 0 bases, with 11 bases left in between. CDR1 and CDR2 from the germline V gene are MGHDK and SYGVNS. As DNA, the CDR3 is TGTGCCAGCAGTGACGAGGCAGGGGCTAACTATGGCTACACCTTC. It encodes CASSDEAGANYGYTF.

This chain links TRBV6-1 with TRBJ1-1; possibly TRBD1 for D (5 bases). Germline lookup yields CDR1 MNHNS and CDR2 SASEGT. CDR3 length: 13 amino acids. Trimming took off 2 bases at V and 4 bases at J, with 8 bases between the two ends. The CDR3: CASSEQGSTEAFF. The CDR3 nucleotides read TGTGCCAGCAGTGAACAGGGCTCCACTGAAGCTTTCTTT.

The chain is built from TRBV28 and TRBJ1-1; D possibly corresponds to TRBD1 (5 bases). The CDR3 runs to 14 residues. Germline lookup yields CDR1 MDHEN and CDR2 SYDVKM. V lost 4 bases and J 0 bases, leaving 9 bases between the germline ends. In DNA form, the CDR3 reads TGTGCCAGCAGTTCTAGGGGTATGAACACTGAAGCTTTCTTT. Translating it yields CASSSRGMNTEAFF.

CDR3 DNA: TGTGCCAGCAGCCCACAGGGTTCCCCCTCCTACGAGCAGTACTTC. Its protein product is CASSPQGSPSYEQYF. The J gene is TRBJ2-7, the V gene TRBV9; perhaps TRBD1 as D (6 bases). Looked up from germline, CDR1 is SGDLS and CDR2 is YYNGEE. V lost 4 bases to trimming and J lost 0 bases, with 14 bases between them. The CDR3 contains 15 residues.

The chain employs TRBV10-3 and TRBJ2-7, with 11 bases fitting TRBD2. The CDR3 has 15 residues. Germline CDR1 and CDR2: ENHRY and SYGVKD. Trimming took 2 bases from V and 6 from J; bases not matched to a gene: 6. The CDR3 spells CAISETRLAGIEQYF. In nucleotides, the CDR3 is TGTGCCATCAGTGAGACGAGACTAGCGGGAATCGAGCAGTACTTC.

The rearrangement joins TRBV24-1 to TRBJ2-2; D is possibly TRBD2 (5 bases). Trimming removed 0 bases from V and 4 bases from J, with 14 bases in between. There are 17 residues in the CDR3. Germline CDR1 and CDR2: KGHDR and SFDVKD. The chain's CDR3 is CATSDLWEREGTGELFF. The CDR3 bases are TGTGCCACCAGTGATTTGTGGGAGCGCGAAGGCACCGGGGAGCTGTTTTTT.

This clone was counted a single time. The chain recombines TRBV7-8 with TRBJ2-5, with D possibly matching TRBD2 (6 bases). Germline V gene sequence: CDR1 SGHVS, CDR2 FQNEAQ. This CDR3 spans 15 amino acids. V gave up 5 bases and J gave up 0 bases, with 13 bases separating them. The CDR3 region is CASSLGGYYQETQYF. In nucleotides, the CDR3 is TGTGCCAGCAGCCTGGGAGGATACTACCAAGAGACCCAGTACTTC.

This sequence joins TRBV28 and TRBJ1-2, with D tentatively TRBD1 (6 bases). Looked up from germline, CDR1 is MDHEN and CDR2 is SYDVKM. CDR3 length: 14 amino acids. Trimming stripped 6 bases from V and 6 bases from J, with 17 bases between. The CDR3 region is CASRTGQWADGYTF. The CDR3 DNA reads as TGTGCCAGCAGGACCGGACAGTGGGCGGATGGCTACACCTTC.

The gene calls are TRBV18 and TRBJ1-1; D is unclear. The germline V and J ends were trimmed by 3 bases and 1 base, with 9 bases remaining between them. Germline V gene data show CDR1 as KGHSH and CDR2 as LQKENI. The CDR3 has 14 residues. The CDR3 here is CASSPELGNTEAFF. DNA for the CDR3: TGTGCCAGCTCACCGGAGCTCGGGAACACTGAAGCTTTCTTT.

This rearrangement joins TRBV9 to TRBJ2-5; 8 bases are shared with TRBD1. CDR1 is SGDLS and CDR2 is YYNGEE in the germline V gene. The trim removed 4 bases at V and 5 bases at J, leaving 7 bases unmatched. CDR3 length: 14 amino acids. The CDR3 DNA reads as TGTGCCAGCAGCAACGGACAGGGATGGGAGACCCAGTACTTC. It is translated as CASSNGQGWETQYF.

The chain carries TRBV27 and TRBJ2-7, with D perhaps TRBD1 (6 bases). Germline values: CDR1 MNHEY, CDR2 SMNVEV (reference sequence). The CDR3 is made up of 13 amino acids. Trimming left V 8 bases short and J 6 bases short, with 17 bases between. Written as DNA, the CDR3 is TGTGCCAGCGGTGGGACACCTCTACGCGAGCAGTACTTC. Translating it yields CASGGTPLREQYF.

Written as DNA, the CDR3 is TGTGCCAGCAGCGGACCTAGTAAGAACAATGAGCAGTTCTTC. It is translated as CASSGPSKNNEQFF. The V call is TRBV9, the J call TRBJ2-1; D not certain. The CDR3 runs 14 residues. From germline, CDR1 is SGDLS and CDR2 YYNGEE. The V gene lost 3 bases and the J gene lost 5 bases, with 12 bases spanning the gap.

This clone was observed a single time. The chain is built from TRBV7-6 and TRBJ2-7, with 9 nucleotides matching TRBD1. The CDR3 has 14 residues. Unmatched junction bases numbered 6, after V lost 4 bases and J lost 5 bases. Germline V gene lookup returns CDR1 SGHVS and CDR2 FNYEAQ. Here the CDR3 DNA reads TGTGCCAGCAGCTCAGGGACAGGGATCAACGAGCAGTACTTC. This sequence encodes CASSSGTGINEQYF.

This chain joins TRBV19 and TRBJ1-5; perhaps TRBD1 as D (5 bases). CDR1 is LNHDA, CDR2 SQIVND, per germline (reference sequence). The V and J ends lost 7 bases and 0 bases respectively, with 13 bases between them. This CDR3 has 15 amino acids. The CDR3 protein is CASNLQAYSNQPQHF. CDR3 bases: TGTGCCAGTAACTTACAGGCTTATAGCAATCAGCCCCAGCATTTT.

The chain recombines TRBV18 with TRBJ1-2; the D gene is possibly TRBD1 (6 bases). CDR3 length: 13 amino acids. In germline, CDR1 is KGHSH, CDR2 LQKENI. Trimming shortened V by 6 bases and J by 2 bases, and 10 bases separated the two germline ends. The CDR3 bases are TGTGCCAGCTCCCCAGGGGCGAACTATGGCTACACCTTC. Translation gives CASSPGANYGYTF.

This clone is a singleton in its sample. V usage is TRBV19 and J usage is TRBJ2-7, with D perhaps TRBD1 (5 bases). V lost 1 base and J 0 bases, leaving 10 bases between the germline ends. Germline lookup yields CDR1 LNHDA and CDR2 SQIVND (reference sequence). The CDR3 extends over 15 amino acids. The CDR3 sequence is CASSIGLTASYEQYF. CDR3 DNA: TGTGCCAGTAGTATAGGTTTGACAGCCTCCTACGAGCAGTACTTC.

The gene calls are TRBV2 and TRBJ2-1, with a tentative D call TRBD1 (7 bases). Germline values: CDR1 SNHLY, CDR2 FYNNEI. This CDR3 region has 16 residues. V lost 4 bases to trimming and J lost 4 bases, with 17 bases between them. CDR3 sequence: CASSGQGGGGYNEQFF. CDR3 bases: TGTGCCAGCAGTGGGCAGGGGGGCGGTGGTTACAATGAGCAGTTCTTC.

V usage is TRBV7-6 and J usage is TRBJ2-1; 9 bases align to TRBD2. The V segment lost 5 bases and the J segment 4 bases; nucleotides outside the gene matches: 12. CDR3 length equals 17 residues. CDR1 SGHVS and CDR2 FNYEAQ come from the germline V gene. The CDR3 loop is CASSPGGVSGRYNEQFF. The CDR3 nucleotides are TGTGCCAGCAGCCCGGGGGGGGTTAGCGGGAGATACAATGAGCAGTTCTTC. Full variable domain (rest looked up from reference TRBV7-6 and TRBJ2-1): GAGVSQSPRYKVTKRGQDVALRCDPISGHVSLYWYRQALGQGPEFLTYFNYEAQQDKSGLPNDRFSAERPEGSISTLTIQRTEQRDSAMYRCASSPGGVSGRYNEQFFGPGTRLTVL.

The chain carries TRBV7-3 and TRBJ1-2; 8 positions match TRBD1. The germline V gene encodes CDR1 SGHTA and CDR2 FQGTGA. This CDR3 has 14 residues. The trim removed 3 bases at V and 1 base at J, leaving 1 base unmatched. The CDR3 DNA is TGTGCCAGCAGCTTGACAGGGGATAACTATGGCTACACCTTC. It specifies CASSLTGDNYGYTF.

This chain links TRBV28 with TRBJ2-7; a weak D match, TRBD1 (6 bases). This CDR3 has 14 residues. Looked up from germline, CDR1 is MDHEN and CDR2 is SYDVKM. V was trimmed by 3 bases and J by 3 bases, leaving 12 bases between them. The CDR3 nucleotides read TGTGCCAGCAGTTTCCTTGGACAGTTCTACGAGCAGTACTTC. It specifies CASSFLGQFYEQYF.

V usage is TRBV14 and J usage is TRBJ2-1; no firm D call. From germline, CDR1 is SGHDN and CDR2 FVKESK. This CDR3 region has 13 residues. V was cut by 4 bases and J by 7 bases, with 11 bases left in between. CDR3 nucleotide sequence: TGTGCCAGCAGCCGCGCTAGAAATAATGAGCAGTTCTTC. Amino acid sequence: CASSRARNNEQFF.

This clone was counted between two and nine times. The V gene is TRBV4-1, the J gene TRBJ2-1; D possibly corresponds to TRBD2 (6 bases). Trimming took 0 bases from V and 10 from J, leaving 16 bases between them. The CDR3 contains 15 residues. Germline assignment: CDR1 MGHRA and CDR2 YSYEKL. CDR3 region: CASSQDTSSPDEQFF. Written as DNA, the CDR3 is TGCGCCAGCAGCCAAGACACTAGCTCCCCCGACGAGCAGTTCTTC.

V is TRBV11-3 and J is TRBJ2-7, with 9 bases fitting TRBD1. Per the germline V gene, CDR1 is SGHNT and CDR2 is YENEEA. J was trimmed by 2 bases and V by 5 bases; bases with no gene match: 7. The CDR3 is 15 amino acids. CDR3 nucleotides: TGTGCCAGCAGCGCATACAGGGGGCCCGCCTACGAGCAGTACTTC. Its translation: CASSAYRGPAYEQYF.

The chain couples TRBV10-1 to TRBJ2-7; a weak D match, TRBD2 (6 bases). CDR1 WNHNN and CDR2 SYGVQD come from the germline V gene (reference sequence). V was cut by 3 bases and J by 7 bases, with 16 bases left in between. This CDR3 has 14 residues. DNA of the CDR3: TGCGCCAGCAGTGAAGACCTAACCGCGGGGGAGCAGTACTTC. It yields the protein CASSEDLTAGEQYF.

This CDR3 is CASTTASLRELFF. CDR3 DNA sequence: TGTGCCAGTACGACAGCTAGTCTTCGGGAGCTGTTTTTT. This chain links TRBV19 with TRBJ2-2, with D tentatively TRBD1 (5 bases). Per the germline V gene, CDR1 is LNHDA and CDR2 is SQIVND (reference sequence). The length of the CDR3 is 13 residues. With 7 bases removed from V and 9 bases from J, the gap between germline ends came to 15 bases.

The rearrangement uses TRBV7-6 and TRBJ2-3, with a tentative D call TRBD1 (6 bases). Trimming stripped 1 base from V and 4 bases from J, with 12 bases between. Germline V gene data show CDR1 as SGHVS and CDR2 as FNYEAQ. The CDR3 has 15 amino acids. In DNA, the CDR3 is TGTGCCAGCAGCTTAGAGGCCCAGGGGCCAGATACGCAGTATTTT. It is translated as CASSLEAQGPDTQYF.